Listed below are T cell receptor beta chains from one sample, sequenced in a study of regulatory T cells in long-lasting Graves disease. TCRdb recomputed calls from the multiplex PCR reads with MiXCR, one row per CDR3 protein. Here the sample spans 500,000 to 800,000 distinct CDR3 sequences, 30% being singletons. Sequencing was performed on peripheral blood mononuclear cells (PBMCs), taken when the disease was refractory, from a patient treated with antithyroid drugs. These receptors all stem from a female donor with Graves disease. Both conserved end residues are part of each CDR3. Fields, in order: clone size, V gene, D gene, J gene, CDR3 protein, CDR3 DNA. D genes are given only for firm matches. The listing skips clone size in some rows; elsewhere it reads once, few, many or a size class.

few	TRBV30	.	TRBJ1-1	CAWSVSGPNTEAFF	TGTGCCTGGAGTGTATCCGGGCCTAACACTGAAGCTTTCTTT
.	TRBV4-1	.	TRBJ2-5	CASSQESGSSWETQYF	TGCGCCAGCAGCCAAGAATCGGGTAGTAGTTGGGAGACCCAGTACTTC
.	TRBV4-2	.	TRBJ1-1	CASSQLTVNTEAFF	TGTGCCAGCAGCCAACTTACAGTGAACACTGAAGCTTTCTTT
few	TRBV27	.	TRBJ1-1	CASTRTLGAEAFF	TGTGCCAGCACCCGAACCCTAGGGGCTGAAGCTTTCTTT
few	TRBV6-1	.	TRBJ1-6	CASSDQGRPLHF	TGTGCCAGCAGTGACCAGGGTCGTCCCCTCCACTTT
.	TRBV6-1	.	TRBJ1-1	CASSEFGADEAFF	TGTGCCAGCAGTGAATTTGGGGCAGATGAAGCTTTCTTT
few	TRBV6-1	.	TRBJ2-7	CASSLSPATYEQYF	TGTGCCAGCAGTCTGTCCCCGGCAACCTACGAGCAGTACTTC
once	TRBV19	.	TRBJ2-1	CASSMTSGDEQFF	TGTGCCAGTAGTATGACTAGTGGTGATGAGCAGTTCTTC
.	TRBV12-3/TRBV12-4	.	TRBJ1-2	CASSFAGEKGGYTF	TGTGCCAGCAGTTTTGCAGGGGAAAAGGGTGGCTACACCTTC
.	TRBV29-1	.	TRBJ1-1	CSAAEGTNTEAFF	TGCAGCGCCGCGGAGGGGACGAACACTGAAGCTTTCTTT
.	TRBV5-1	.	TRBJ2-7	CASSWPRTNLPGEQYF	TGCGCCAGCAGCTGGCCCCGGACAAACCTCCCAGGCGAGCAGTACTTC
many	TRBV12-3/TRBV12-4	TRBD1	TRBJ1-1	CASSQRDRASLNTEAFF	TGTGCCAGCAGCCAACGGGACAGAGCGTCCTTGAACACTGAAGCTTTCTTT
.	TRBV4-1	.	TRBJ2-1	CASSQGDGEQFF	TGCGCCAGCAGCCAAGGAGACGGTGAGCAGTTCTTC
.	TRBV19	.	TRBJ1-1	CASSIGGDGEAFF	TGTGCCAGTAGTATAGGGGGAGACGGTGAAGCTTTCTTT
.	TRBV4-1	.	TRBJ1-2	CASSQDRLSYTF	TGCGCCAGCAGCCAAGATCGGCTGAGCTACACCTTC
few	TRBV30	TRBD1	TRBJ1-2	CAWRPDRTYGYTF	TGTGCCTGGAGACCGGACAGGACCTATGGCTACACCTTC
many	TRBV12-3/TRBV12-4	TRBD1	TRBJ1-1	CASSLAGGTVNTEAFF	TGTGCCAGCAGTTTAGCGGGGGGGACAGTGAACACTGAAGCTTTCTTT
.	TRBV6-1	.	TRBJ1-3	CASRTGNSGNTIYF	TGTGCCAGCCGAACAGGGAATTCTGGAAACACCATATATTTT
many	TRBV12-3/TRBV12-4	.	TRBJ1-2	CASSPIVRGYTF	TGTGCCAGCAGTCCCATAGTACGGGGCTACACCTTC
few	TRBV28	.	TRBJ1-1	CASSDPRENTEAFF	TGTGCCAGCAGCGACCCTCGGGAGAACACTGAAGCTTTCTTT
.	TRBV7-2	TRBD1	TRBJ1-2	CASNFSPGTGVGGYTF	TGTGCCAGCAACTTTAGCCCCGGGACAGGGGTAGGGGGCTACACCTTC
.	TRBV6-1	.	TRBJ1-4	CASRGGSDEKLFF	TGTGCCAGTCGAGGAGGGTCGGATGAAAAACTGTTTTTT
few	TRBV25-1	TRBD1	TRBJ1-2	CASSESSGQGEIGGYTF	TGTGCCAGCAGTGAATCGTCGGGACAGGGGGAAATTGGTGGCTACACCTTC
.	TRBV18	.	TRBJ1-5	CASSPLAGTNQPQHF	TGTGCCAGCTCACCATTAGCCGGGACAAATCAGCCCCAGCATTTT
few	TRBV27	.	TRBJ2-7	CASSPSSPGAAYEQYF	TGTGCCAGCAGTCCCTCGTCTCCAGGGGCAGCCTACGAGCAGTACTTC
few	TRBV29-1	TRBD1	TRBJ1-2	CSVDIEGAIGYTF	TGCAGCGTTGATATCGAGGGGGCGATTGGCTACACCTTC
.	TRBV2	TRBD2	TRBJ2-3	CASTRAGDSIDTQYF	TGTGCCAGCACCAGAGCGGGAGATTCGATAGATACGCAGTATTTT
many	TRBV12-3/TRBV12-4	.	TRBJ1-1	CASRLGGNTEAFF	TGTGCCAGCAGACTCGGGGGAAACACTGAAGCTTTCTTT
.	TRBV9	.	TRBJ1-1	CASSVSPETEAFF	TGTGCCAGCAGCGTAAGCCCGGAGACTGAAGCTTTCTTT
many	TRBV2	TRBD1	TRBJ1-1	CASRRTGILNTEAFF	TGTGCCAGCCGTCGGACAGGGATATTGAACACTGAAGCTTTCTTT
.	TRBV3-1	.	TRBJ2-5	CASSQDWGTETQYF	TGTGCCAGCAGCCAAGATTGGGGAACAGAGACCCAGTACTTC
many	TRBV12-3/TRBV12-4	TRBD1	TRBJ1-5	CASSSGTGRNQPQHF	TGTGCCAGCAGTTCTGGGACAGGGAGGAATCAGCCCCAGCATTTT
.	TRBV29-1	.	TRBJ1-4	CSVAPGTLNEKLFF	TGCAGCGTTGCCCCCGGGACGCTTAATGAAAAACTGTTTTTT
.	TRBV6-1	.	TRBJ1-1	CASSPYREAEAFF	TGTGCCAGCAGCCCCTACCGGGAAGCTGAAGCTTTCTTT
.	TRBV7-9	TRBD1	TRBJ2-7	CASSSPSGQGGHEQYF	TGTGCCAGCAGCTCACCTTCGGGACAGGGGGGTCACGAGCAGTACTTC
many	TRBV2	.	TRBJ2-7	CASKEDSAGYEQYF	TGTGCCAGCAAGGAGGACAGCGCCGGGTACGAGCAGTACTTC
many	TRBV11-2	TRBD2	TRBJ2-5	CASSSSPRLAGEETQYF	TGTGCCAGCAGCTCTAGTCCAAGACTAGCGGGAGAAGAGACCCAGTACTTC
few	TRBV10-3	.	TRBJ1-5	CAISEPNQPQHF	TGTGCCATCAGTGAGCCAAATCAGCCCCAGCATTTT
.	TRBV11-2	.	TRBJ2-2	CASSLTSLAGELFF	TGTGCCAGCAGCTTGACTAGTTTGGCCGGGGAGCTGTTTTTT
.	TRBV24-1	.	TRBJ1-5	CATSDSPNSNQPQHF	TGTGCCACCAGTGATTCGCCAAATAGCAATCAGCCCCAGCATTTT
.	TRBV5-1	.	TRBJ2-5	CASSLEGGVVETQYF	TGCGCCAGCAGCTTGGAGGGGGGGGTCGTAGAGACCCAGTACTTC
.	TRBV9	TRBD1	TRBJ1-2	CASSPQTGGSIPYGYTF	TGTGCCAGCAGCCCCCAGACAGGGGGCTCTATCCCCTATGGCTACACCTTC
.	TRBV18	.	TRBJ1-2	CASSPWTALTGGYTF	TGTGCCAGCTCACCATGGACGGCCCTAACGGGCGGCTACACCTTC
.	TRBV10-2	.	TRBJ1-1	CASSDGQLGSAFF	TGCGCCAGCAGTGATGGGCAGTTGGGCTCCGCTTTCTTT
.	TRBV15	.	TRBJ1-6	CATRLAGAYNSPLHF	TGTGCCACCAGGTTGGCAGGGGCATATAATTCACCCCTCCACTTT
few	TRBV6-1	.	TRBJ1-2	CASARDPSWGYTF	TGTGCCAGTGCCCGGGACCCCAGCTGGGGCTACACCTTC
.	TRBV29-1	.	TRBJ1-2	CSHSMGAEGSANYGYTF	TGCAGCCATTCCATGGGGGCAGAGGGGTCGGCGAACTATGGCTACACCTTC
.	TRBV20-1	.	TRBJ1-1	CSTGGGSGNTEAFF	TGCAGTACCGGGGGAGGTTCGGGTAACACTGAAGCTTTCTTT
.	TRBV3-1	.	TRBJ2-7	CASSQRGGRSSYEQYF	TGTGCCAGCAGCCAAAGGGGGGGGAGGTCTTCCTACGAGCAGTACTTC
few	TRBV20-1	.	TRBJ1-5	CSASAESNQPQHF	TGCAGTGCTAGTGCTGAATCCAATCAGCCCCAGCATTTT
.	TRBV28	.	TRBJ1-6	CASSPLLTGPTGVSPLHF	TGTGCCAGCAGTCCCCTCCTTACCGGTCCCACAGGAGTGTCACCCCTCCACTTT
.	TRBV11-2	.	TRBJ2-2	CASSLERGTPKTGELFF	TGTGCCAGCAGCTTAGAGAGGGGGACACCAAAAACCGGGGAGCTGTTTTTT
.	TRBV9	TRBD1	TRBJ1-1	CASSASVGTGRTEAFF	TGTGCCAGCAGCGCAAGTGTAGGGACAGGGAGGACTGAAGCTTTCTTT
many	TRBV28	TRBD2	TRBJ2-2	CASSRSGRAYTGELFF	TGTGCCAGCAGCCGTAGCGGGAGGGCCTACACCGGGGAGCTGTTTTTT
.	TRBV5-1	TRBD1	TRBJ1-6	CASSSTGTANSPLHF	TGCGCCAGCAGCTCAACCGGGACAGCTAATTCACCCCTCCACTTT
few	TRBV7-9	.	TRBJ2-2	CASSLSSVGTGELFF	TGTGCCAGCAGCCTGTCTAGCGTAGGCACCGGGGAGCTGTTTTTT
few	TRBV7-9	.	TRBJ2-7	CASSFISDEQYF	TGTGCCAGCAGCTTTATCAGCGACGAGCAGTACTTC